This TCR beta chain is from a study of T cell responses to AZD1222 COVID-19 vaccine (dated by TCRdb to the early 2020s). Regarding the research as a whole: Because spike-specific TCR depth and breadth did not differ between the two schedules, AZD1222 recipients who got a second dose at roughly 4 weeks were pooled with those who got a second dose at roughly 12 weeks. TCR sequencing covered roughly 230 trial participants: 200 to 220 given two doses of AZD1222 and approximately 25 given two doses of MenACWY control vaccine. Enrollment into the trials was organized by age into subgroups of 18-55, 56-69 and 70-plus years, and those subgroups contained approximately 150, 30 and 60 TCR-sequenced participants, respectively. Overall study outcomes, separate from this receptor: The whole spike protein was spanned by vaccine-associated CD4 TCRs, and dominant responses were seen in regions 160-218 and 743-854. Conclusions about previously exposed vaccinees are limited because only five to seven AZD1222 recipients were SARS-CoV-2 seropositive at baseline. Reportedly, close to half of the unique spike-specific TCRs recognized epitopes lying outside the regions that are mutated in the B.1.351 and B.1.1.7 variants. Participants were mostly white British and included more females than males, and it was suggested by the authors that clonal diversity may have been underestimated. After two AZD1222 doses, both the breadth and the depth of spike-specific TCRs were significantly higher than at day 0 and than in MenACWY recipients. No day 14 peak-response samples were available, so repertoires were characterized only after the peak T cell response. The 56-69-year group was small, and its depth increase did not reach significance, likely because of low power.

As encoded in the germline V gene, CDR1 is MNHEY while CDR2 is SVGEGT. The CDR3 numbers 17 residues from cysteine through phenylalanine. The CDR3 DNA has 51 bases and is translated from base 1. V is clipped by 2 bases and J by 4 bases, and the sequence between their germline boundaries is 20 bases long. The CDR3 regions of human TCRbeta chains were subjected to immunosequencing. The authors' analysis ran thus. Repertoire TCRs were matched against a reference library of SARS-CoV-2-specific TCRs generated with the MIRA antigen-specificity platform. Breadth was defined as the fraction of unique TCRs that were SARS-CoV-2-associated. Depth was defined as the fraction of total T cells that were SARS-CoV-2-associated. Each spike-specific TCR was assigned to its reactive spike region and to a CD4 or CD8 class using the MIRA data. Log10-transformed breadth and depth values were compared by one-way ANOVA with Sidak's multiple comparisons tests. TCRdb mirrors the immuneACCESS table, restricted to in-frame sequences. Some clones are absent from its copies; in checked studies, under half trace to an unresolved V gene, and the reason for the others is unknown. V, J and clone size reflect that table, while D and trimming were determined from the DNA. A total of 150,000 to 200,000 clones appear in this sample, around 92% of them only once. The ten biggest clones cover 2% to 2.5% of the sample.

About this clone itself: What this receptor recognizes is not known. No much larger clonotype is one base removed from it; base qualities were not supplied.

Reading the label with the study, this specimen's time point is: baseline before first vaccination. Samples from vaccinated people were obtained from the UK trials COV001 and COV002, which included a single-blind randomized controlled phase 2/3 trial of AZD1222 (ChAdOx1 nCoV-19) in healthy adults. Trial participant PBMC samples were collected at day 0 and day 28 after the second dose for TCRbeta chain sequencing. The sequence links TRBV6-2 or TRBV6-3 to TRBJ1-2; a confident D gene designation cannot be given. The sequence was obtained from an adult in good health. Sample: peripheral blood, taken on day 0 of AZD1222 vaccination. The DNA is TGTGCCAGCAGTTACAGTTTTAGGACGGCCGAGACCTATGGCTACACCTTC. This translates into CASSYSFRTAETYGYTF.